Shown below are 9 T cell receptor beta chains from a single sample sequenced in a study of blood T cell repertoires in COVID-19. The method was immunoSEQ multiplex PCR; TCRdb's version includes in-frame clones alone and lacks a portion of them. The sample has 30,000 to 45,000 clones; roughly 88% are singletons. The sequenced material came from peripheral blood. These receptors all come from a woman in her 70s with active COVID-19.

This clone was found once. This chain links TRBV28 with TRBJ1-3, with D perhaps matching TRBD1 (6 bases). This CDR3 is built from 16 residues. V lost 4 bases and J 4 bases, leaving 17 bases between the germline ends. The germline V gene encodes CDR1 MDHEN and CDR2 SYDVKM. CDR3 loop: CASSSGHRTTGNTIYF. The CDR3 DNA reads as TGTGCCAGCAGTTCGGGACACCGAACCACGGGAAACACCATATATTTT.

This clone was counted only a few times. The gene calls are TRBV9 and TRBJ2-1; 12 positions agree with TRBD2. The germline CDR1 and CDR2 sequences are SGDLS and YYNGEE. J was trimmed by 7 bases and V by 3 bases; bases with no gene match: 5. This CDR3 has 15 residues. The CDR3 coding sequence is TGTGCCAGCAGCGCGCTAGCGGGGGGGCCGAATGAGCAGTTCTTC. It encodes CASSALAGGPNEQFF. The full variable domain, completed using reference TRBV9 and TRBJ2-1, is DSGVTQTPKHLITATGQRVTLRCSPRSGDLSVYWYQQSLDQGLQFLIQYYNGEERAKGNILERFSAQQFPDLHSELNLSSLELGDSALYFCASSALAGGPNEQFFGPGTRLTVL.

This clone appeared once. The V gene is TRBV10-1, the J gene TRBJ2-3, with D possibly TRBD1 on 6 matching bases. This CDR3 has 13 residues. Germline V gene sequence: CDR1 WNHNN, CDR2 SYGVQD (reference sequence). V lost 6 bases to trimming and J lost 4 bases, with 11 bases between them. The CDR3 coding sequence is TGCGCCAGCAGGGAAGGGGGAGCAGATACGCAGTATTTT. Translated: CASREGGADTQYF.

The rearrangement links TRBV18 to TRBJ2-4, with a possible D match to TRBD2 (6 bases). Germline CDR1 KGHSH, CDR2 LQKENI. There are 12 residues in the CDR3. V was clipped by 3 bases and J by 8 bases, with 8 bases between them. The DNA for the CDR3 is TGTGCCAGCTCACCCGGGGAGGACATTCAGTACTTC. Translated: CASSPGEDIQYF.

This chain connects TRBV7-9 to TRBJ1-1, with a tentative D call TRBD1 (5 bases). V lost 4 bases and J lost 2, with 14 bases in between. Germline values: CDR1 SEHNR, CDR2 FQNEAQ (reference sequence). There are 15 residues in the CDR3. CDR3 coding DNA: TGTGCCAGCAGCTCCCCGGGACTCCTCAACACTGAAGCTTTCTTT. This sequence encodes CASSSPGLLNTEAFF.

The J gene is TRBJ2-4, the V gene TRBV6-2 or TRBV6-3, with D possibly matching TRBD1 (6 bases). Deletions cut 3 bases from V and 1 base from J, with 16 bases between. Germline lookup yields CDR1 MNHEY and CDR2 SVGEGT. The CDR3 spans 17 residues. The CDR3 reads CASSYRNRVVAKNIQYF. In nucleotides, the CDR3 is TGTGCCAGCAGTTATCGAAACAGGGTAGTGGCCAAAAACATTCAGTACTTC.

This chain uses TRBV28 with TRBJ1-4, with D unclear. CDR1 is MDHEN, CDR2 SYDVKM, per germline. This CDR3 has 13 amino acids. The germline V and J ends were trimmed by 7 bases and 8 bases, with 14 bases remaining between them. This chain's CDR3 is CASNGWAIEKLFF. In nucleotides, the CDR3 is TGTGCCAGCAATGGGTGGGCAATAGAAAAACTGTTTTTT.

The chain employs TRBV11-2 and TRBJ2-5; 9 bases agree with TRBD2. The V and J ends lost 5 bases and 2 bases, in that order; junction bases with no gene match: 15. From germline, CDR1 is SGHAT and CDR2 FQNNGV. This CDR3 contains 18 residues. As DNA, the CDR3 is TGTGCCAGCAGCCCCAGGGTTGCGGGGGGGCCGGGGCAAGAGACCCAGTACTTC. The encoded protein is CASSPRVAGGPGQETQYF.

The gene calls are TRBV10-2 and TRBJ2-5; 7 positions match TRBD1. The CDR3 totals 14 residues. With 8 bases clipped from V and 1 base from J, the junction kept 7 bases outside the gene matches. Germline V gives CDR1 WSHSY, CDR2 SAAADI. The CDR3 DNA sequence: TGCGCCAGCGGCCAAGGGGGCCTCCAAGAGACCCAGTACTTC. It translates to CASGQGGLQETQYF.